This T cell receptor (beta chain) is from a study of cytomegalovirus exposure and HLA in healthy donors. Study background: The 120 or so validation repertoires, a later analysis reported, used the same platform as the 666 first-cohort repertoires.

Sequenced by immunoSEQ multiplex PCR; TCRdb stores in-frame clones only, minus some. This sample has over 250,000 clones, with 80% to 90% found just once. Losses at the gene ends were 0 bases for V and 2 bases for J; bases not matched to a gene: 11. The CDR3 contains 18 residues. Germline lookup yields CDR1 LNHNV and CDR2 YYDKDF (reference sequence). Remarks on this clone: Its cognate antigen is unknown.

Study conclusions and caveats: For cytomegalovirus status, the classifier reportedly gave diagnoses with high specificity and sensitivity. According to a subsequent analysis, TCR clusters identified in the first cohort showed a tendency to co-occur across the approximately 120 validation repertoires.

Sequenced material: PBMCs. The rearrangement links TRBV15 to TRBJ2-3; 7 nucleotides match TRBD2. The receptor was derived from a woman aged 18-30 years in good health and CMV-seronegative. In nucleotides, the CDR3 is TGTGCCACCAGCAGAGATCGGGGTGGGAGGGCCCTCACAGATACGCAGTATTTT. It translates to CATSRDRGGRALTDTQYF.